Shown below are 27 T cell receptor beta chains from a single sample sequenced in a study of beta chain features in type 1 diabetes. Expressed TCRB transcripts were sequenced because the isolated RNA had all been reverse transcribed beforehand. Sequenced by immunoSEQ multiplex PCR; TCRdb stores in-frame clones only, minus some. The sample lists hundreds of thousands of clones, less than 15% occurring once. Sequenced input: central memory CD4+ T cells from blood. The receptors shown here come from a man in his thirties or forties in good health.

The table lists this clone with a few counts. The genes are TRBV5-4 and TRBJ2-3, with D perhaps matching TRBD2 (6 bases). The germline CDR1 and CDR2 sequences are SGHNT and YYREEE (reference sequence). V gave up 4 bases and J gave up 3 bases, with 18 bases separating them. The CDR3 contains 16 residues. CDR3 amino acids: CASSPRGTHPTDTQYF. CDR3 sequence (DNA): TGTGCCAGCAGCCCTCGGGGGACTCACCCAACAGATACGCAGTATTTT.

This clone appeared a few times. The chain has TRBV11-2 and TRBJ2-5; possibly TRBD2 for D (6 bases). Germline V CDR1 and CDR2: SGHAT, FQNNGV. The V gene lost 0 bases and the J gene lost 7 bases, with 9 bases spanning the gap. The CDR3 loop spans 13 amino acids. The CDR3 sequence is CASSLDTEGTQYF. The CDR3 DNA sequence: TGTGCCAGCAGCTTAGACACGGAGGGGACCCAGTACTTC.

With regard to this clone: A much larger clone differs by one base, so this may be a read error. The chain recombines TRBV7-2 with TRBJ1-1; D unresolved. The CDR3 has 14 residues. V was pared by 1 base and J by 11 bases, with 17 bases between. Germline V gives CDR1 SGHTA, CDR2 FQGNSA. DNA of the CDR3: TGTACCAGCAGCTTAGGTCCAGGCGCGCTGCCGGCTTTCTTT. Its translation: CTSSLGPGALPAFF.

CDR3 nucleotides: TGCGCCAGCAGCTTCGAGGGGGGCTCCTACAATGAGCAGTTCTTC. Its protein product is CASSFEGGSYNEQFF. V gene TRBV4-3 combines with J gene TRBJ2-1; D assignment may be TRBD1 or TRBD2 (6 bases each). The CDR3 is 15 residues long. Deletions cut 5 bases from V and 0 bases from J, with 11 bases between. Germline V CDR1 and CDR2: LGHNA, YSLEER.

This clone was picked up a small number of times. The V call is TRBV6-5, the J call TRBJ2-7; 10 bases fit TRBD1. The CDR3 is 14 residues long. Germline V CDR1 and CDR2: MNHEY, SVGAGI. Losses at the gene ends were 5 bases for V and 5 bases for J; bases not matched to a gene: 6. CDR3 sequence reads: CASSRDRGYDEQYV. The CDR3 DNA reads TGTGCCAGCAGTCGGGACAGGGGCTACGACGAGCAGTACGTC.

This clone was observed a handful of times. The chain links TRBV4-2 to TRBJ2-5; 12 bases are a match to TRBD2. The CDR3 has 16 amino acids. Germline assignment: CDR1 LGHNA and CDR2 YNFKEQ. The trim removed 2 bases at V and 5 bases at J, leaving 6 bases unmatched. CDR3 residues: CASSQQLAGGEETQYF. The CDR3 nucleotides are TGTGCCAGCAGCCAACAACTAGCGGGAGGAGAGGAGACCCAGTACTTC.

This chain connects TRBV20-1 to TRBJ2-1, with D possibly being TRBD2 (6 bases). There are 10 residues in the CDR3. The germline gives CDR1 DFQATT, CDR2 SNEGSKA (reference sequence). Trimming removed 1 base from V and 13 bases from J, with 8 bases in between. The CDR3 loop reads CSARVGRQFF. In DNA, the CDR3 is TGCAGTGCTAGAGTCGGGAGACAGTTCTTC.

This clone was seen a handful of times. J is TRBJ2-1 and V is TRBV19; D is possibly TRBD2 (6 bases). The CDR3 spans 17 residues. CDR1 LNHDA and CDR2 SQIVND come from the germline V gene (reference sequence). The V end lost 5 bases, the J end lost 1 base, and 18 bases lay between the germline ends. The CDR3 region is CASSRRKGTLSYNEQFF. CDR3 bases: TGTGCCAGTAGTCGACGAAAAGGGACTTTATCCTACAATGAGCAGTTCTTC.

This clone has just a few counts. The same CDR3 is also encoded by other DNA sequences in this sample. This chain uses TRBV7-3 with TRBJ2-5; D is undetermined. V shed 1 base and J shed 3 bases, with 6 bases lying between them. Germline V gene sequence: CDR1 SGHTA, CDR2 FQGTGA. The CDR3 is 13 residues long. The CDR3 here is CASSLSSKETQYF. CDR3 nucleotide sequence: TGTGCCAGCAGCTTAAGTTCAAAAGAGACCCAGTACTTC.

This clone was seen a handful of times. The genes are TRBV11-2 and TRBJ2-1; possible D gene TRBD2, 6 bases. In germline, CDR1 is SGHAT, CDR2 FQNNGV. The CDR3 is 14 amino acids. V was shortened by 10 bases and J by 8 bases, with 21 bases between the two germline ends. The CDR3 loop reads CATKEGLAGDEQFF. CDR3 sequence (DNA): TGTGCCACGAAGGAGGGACTCGCGGGCGATGAGCAGTTCTTC.

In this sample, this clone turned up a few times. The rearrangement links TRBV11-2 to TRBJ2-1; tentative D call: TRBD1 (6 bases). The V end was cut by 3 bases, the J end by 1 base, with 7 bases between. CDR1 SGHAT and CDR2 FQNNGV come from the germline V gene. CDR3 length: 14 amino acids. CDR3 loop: CASSLDRSYNEQFF. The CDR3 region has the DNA TGTGCCAGCAGCTTGGACAGATCCTACAATGAGCAGTTCTTC.

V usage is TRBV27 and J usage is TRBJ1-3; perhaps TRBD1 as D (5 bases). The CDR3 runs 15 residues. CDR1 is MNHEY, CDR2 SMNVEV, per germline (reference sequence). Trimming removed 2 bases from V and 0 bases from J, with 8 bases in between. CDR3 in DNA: TGTGCCAGCAGTTTAATCGGGGCCTCTGGAAACACCATATATTTT. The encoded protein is CASSLIGASGNTIYF.

For the CDR3, the DNA is TGTGCCAGCAGCCTAGACCCTAGCACCGGGGAGCTGTTTTTT. Residues: CASSLDPSTGELFF. V usage is TRBV7-7 and J usage is TRBJ2-2; D is uncertain. The CDR3 is made up of 14 amino acids. Germline V gene lookup returns CDR1 SSHAT and CDR2 FNYEAQ (reference sequence). Deletions cut 5 bases from V and 4 bases from J, with 11 bases between.

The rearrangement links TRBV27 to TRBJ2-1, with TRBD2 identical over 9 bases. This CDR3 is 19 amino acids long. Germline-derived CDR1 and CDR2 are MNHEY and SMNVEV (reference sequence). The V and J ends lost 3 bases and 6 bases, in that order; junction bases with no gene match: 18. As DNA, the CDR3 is TGTGCCAGCAGTTTCAAATACTATTTGGGCGGGAGGGTTACCAATGAGCAGTTCTTC. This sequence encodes CASSFKYYLGGRVTNEQFF.

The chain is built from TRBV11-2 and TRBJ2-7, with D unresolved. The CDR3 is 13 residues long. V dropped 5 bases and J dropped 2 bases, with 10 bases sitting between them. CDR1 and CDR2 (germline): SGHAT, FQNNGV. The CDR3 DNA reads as TGTGCCAGCAGCCACGGGCTTACCTACGAGCAGTACTTC. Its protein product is CASSHGLTYEQYF.

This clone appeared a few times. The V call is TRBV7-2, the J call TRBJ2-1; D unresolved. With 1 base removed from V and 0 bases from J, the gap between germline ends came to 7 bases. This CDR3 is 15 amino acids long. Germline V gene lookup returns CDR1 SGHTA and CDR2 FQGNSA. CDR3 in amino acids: CASSLVDSSYNEQFF. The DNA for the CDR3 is TGTGCCAGCAGCTTAGTGGATAGCTCCTACAATGAGCAGTTCTTC. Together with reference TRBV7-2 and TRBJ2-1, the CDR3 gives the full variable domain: GAGVSQSPSNKVTEKGKDVELRCDPISGHTALYWYRQSLGQGLEFLIYFQGNSAPDKSGLPSDRFSAERTGGSVSTLTIQRTQQEDSAVYLCASSLVDSSYNEQFFGPGTRLTVL.

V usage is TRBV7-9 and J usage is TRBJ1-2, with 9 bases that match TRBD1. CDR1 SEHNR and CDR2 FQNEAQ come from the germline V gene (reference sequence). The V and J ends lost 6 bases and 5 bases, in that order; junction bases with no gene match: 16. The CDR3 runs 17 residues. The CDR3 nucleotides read TGTGCCAGCAGTTCGACGTCGGGACAGGGAAAGAGTTATGGCTACACCTTC. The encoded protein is CASSSTSGQGKSYGYTF.

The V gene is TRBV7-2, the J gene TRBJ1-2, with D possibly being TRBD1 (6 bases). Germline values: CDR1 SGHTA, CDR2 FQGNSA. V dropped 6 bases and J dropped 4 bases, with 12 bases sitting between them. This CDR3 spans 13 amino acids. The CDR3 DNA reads TGTGCCAGCAGTCCTGGACAGACCTATGGCTACACCTTC. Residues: CASSPGQTYGYTF.

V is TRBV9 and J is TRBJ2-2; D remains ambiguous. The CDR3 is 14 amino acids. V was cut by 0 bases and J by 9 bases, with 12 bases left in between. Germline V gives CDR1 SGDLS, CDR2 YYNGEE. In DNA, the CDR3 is TGTGCCAGCAGCGTAGCCGGTTCCCATCGGGAGCTGTTTTTT. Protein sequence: CASSVAGSHRELFF.

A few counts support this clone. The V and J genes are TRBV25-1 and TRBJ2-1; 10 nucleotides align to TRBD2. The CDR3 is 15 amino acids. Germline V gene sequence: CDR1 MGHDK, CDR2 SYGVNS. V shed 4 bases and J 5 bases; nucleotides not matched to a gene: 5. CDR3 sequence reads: CASSALAGVDNEQFF. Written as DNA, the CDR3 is TGTGCCAGCAGTGCGCTAGCGGGAGTCGACAATGAGCAGTTCTTC.

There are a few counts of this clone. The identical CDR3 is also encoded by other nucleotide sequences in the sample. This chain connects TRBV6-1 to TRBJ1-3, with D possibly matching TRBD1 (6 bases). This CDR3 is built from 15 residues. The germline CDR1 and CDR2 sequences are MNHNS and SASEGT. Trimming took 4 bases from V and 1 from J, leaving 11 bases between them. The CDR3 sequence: CASSATGGSGNTIYF. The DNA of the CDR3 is TGTGCCAGCAGTGCGACAGGAGGGTCTGGAAACACCATATATTTT.

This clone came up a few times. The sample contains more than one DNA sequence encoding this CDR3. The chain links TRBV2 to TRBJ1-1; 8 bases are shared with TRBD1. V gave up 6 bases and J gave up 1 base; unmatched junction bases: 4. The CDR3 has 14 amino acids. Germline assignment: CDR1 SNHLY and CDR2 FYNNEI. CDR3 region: CASRARGRNTEAFF. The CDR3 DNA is TGTGCCAGCAGGGCCAGGGGGCGGAACACTGAAGCTTTCTTT.

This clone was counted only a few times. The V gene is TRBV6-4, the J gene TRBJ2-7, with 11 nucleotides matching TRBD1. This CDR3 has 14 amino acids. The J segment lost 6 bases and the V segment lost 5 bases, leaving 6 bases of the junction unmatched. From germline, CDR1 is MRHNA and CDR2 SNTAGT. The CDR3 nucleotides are TGTGCCAGCAGTCAGCCGGGACAGGGGGTCGAGCAGTACTTC. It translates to CASSQPGQGVEQYF.

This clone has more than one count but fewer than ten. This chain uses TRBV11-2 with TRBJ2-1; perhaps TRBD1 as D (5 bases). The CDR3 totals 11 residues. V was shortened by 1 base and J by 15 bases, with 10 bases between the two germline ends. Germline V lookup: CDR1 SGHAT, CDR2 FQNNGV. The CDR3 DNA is TGTGCCAGCAGCTTAGGACAGAATAGGTTCTTC. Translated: CASSLGQNRFF.

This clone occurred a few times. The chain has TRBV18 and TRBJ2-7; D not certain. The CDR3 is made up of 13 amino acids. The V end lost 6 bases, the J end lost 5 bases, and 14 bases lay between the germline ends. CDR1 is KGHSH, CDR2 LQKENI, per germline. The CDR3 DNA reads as TGTGCCAGCTCCTCCTTTGGAGACCACGAGCAGTACGTC. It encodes CASSSFGDHEQYV.

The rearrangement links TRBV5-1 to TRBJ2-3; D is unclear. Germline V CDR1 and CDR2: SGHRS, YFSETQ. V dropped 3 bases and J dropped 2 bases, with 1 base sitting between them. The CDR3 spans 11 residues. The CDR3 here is CASSSTDTQYF. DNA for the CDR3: TGCGCCAGCAGCTCCACAGATACGCAGTATTTT.

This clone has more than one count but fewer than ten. CDR3 loop: CASSEEDKLFF. The CDR3 bases are TGTGCCAGCAGTGAAGAGGATAAACTGTTTTTT. The J gene is TRBJ1-4, the V gene TRBV6-5; the D is unclear. The CDR3 consists of 11 residues. V lost 5 bases and J lost 11, with 9 bases in between. Per the germline V gene, CDR1 is MNHEY and CDR2 is SVGAGI.